The 18 T cell receptor beta chains below come from one sample, sequenced in a study of cytomegalovirus exposure and HLA in healthy donors. 60 Vbeta and 13 Jbeta primers were used in PCR. Produced via immunoSEQ multiplex PCR; TCRdb's table is partial and in-frame only. The sample comprises 140,000 or so clones, approximately 80% of which are singletons, and 2% to 3% rests with the top ten. The sequenced sample consisted of PBMCs. These receptors were taken from a boy younger than 10 in good health and CMV-seronegative.

This chain joins TRBV27 and TRBJ1-5, with a tentative D call TRBD1 (6 bases). This CDR3 has 16 residues. The germline gives CDR1 MNHEY, CDR2 SMNVEV (reference sequence). V gave up 8 bases and J gave up 6 bases, with 23 bases separating them. The CDR3 reads CASARTLIEGVQPQHF. In nucleotides, the CDR3 is TGTGCCAGCGCGAGGACACTAATTGAGGGGGTTCAGCCCCAGCATTTT.

This clone was seen only a few times. The rearrangement links TRBV29-1 to TRBJ2-1; 11 nucleotides align to TRBD2. Trimming took 5 bases from V and 0 from J; bases not matched to a gene: 12. Per the germline V gene, CDR1 is SQVTM and CDR2 is ANQGSEA. This CDR3 is built from 18 residues. The CDR3, as DNA: TGCAGCGTTTCCGGGACTAGCGGTATAAAAAGCTCCTACAATGAGCAGTTCTTC. This translates into CSVSGTSGIKSSYNEQFF.

The sample holds a few counts of this clone. The CDR3 nucleotides are TGCGCCAGCAGCCCCCCGGGACAGGGGATCACCGGGGAGCTGTTTTTT. Translation: CASSPPGQGITGELFF. The rearrangement uses TRBV4-1 and TRBJ2-2; the match to TRBD1 covers 10 bases. V shed 4 bases, J shed 4 bases, and the junction held 6 bases outside the gene matches. Germline V gene sequence: CDR1 MGHRA, CDR2 YSYEKL. CDR3 size: 16 residues.

V usage is TRBV14 and J usage is TRBJ2-3; 10 bases agree with TRBD2. The CDR3 runs to 18 residues. CDR1 is SGHDN, CDR2 FVKESK, per germline. J lost 6 bases, V lost 0 bases, and 12 bases had no gene match. DNA for the CDR3: TGTGCCAGCAGCCAAGATCTAGCGGGGGCCCCTTTTTACGATACGCAGTATTTT. Translation gives CASSQDLAGAPFYDTQYF.

This clone was counted a single time. The chain uses TRBV7-6 and TRBJ2-5, with D tentatively TRBD1 (6 bases). The CDR3 covers 13 residues. Germline V lookup: CDR1 SGHVS, CDR2 FNYEAQ. V dropped 0 bases and J dropped 4 bases, with 6 bases sitting between them. The CDR3 region is CASSLAGAETQYF. CDR3 coding DNA: TGTGCCAGCAGCTTAGCGGGGGCAGAGACCCAGTACTTC.

V is TRBV6-1 and J is TRBJ1-5; no firm D call. V was shortened by 6 bases and J by 2 bases, with 8 bases between the two germline ends. Germline-derived CDR1 and CDR2 are MNHNS and SASEGT. There are 13 residues in the CDR3. The chain's CDR3 is CASSSSGNQPQHF. The CDR3 DNA sequence: TGTGCCAGCAGCTCCTCGGGCAATCAGCCCCAGCATTTT.

This chain uses TRBV6-4 with TRBJ2-1; 12 bases fit TRBD2. Germline CDR1 MRHNA, CDR2 SNTAGT. The CDR3 spans 15 residues. Trimming took 8 bases from V and 8 from J; bases not matched to a gene: 10. CDR3 sequence (DNA): TGTGCCAGCTCTCCTAGCGGGGGGGCCGTGTATGAGCAGTTCTTC. This gives the protein CASSPSGGAVYEQFF.

This clone appeared a few times. The chain uses TRBV4-1 and TRBJ1-1, with D maybe TRBD1 (5 bases). This CDR3 is 16 amino acids long. The germline V gene has CDR1 MGHRA and CDR2 YSYEKL. The V gene lost 1 base and the J gene lost 1 base, with 13 bases spanning the gap. CDR3 sequence (DNA): TGCGCCAGCAGCCAAGTGGGGGTGGGGGGGAACACTGAAGCTTTCTTT. Translated: CASSQVGVGGNTEAFF.

This chain joins TRBV7-9 and TRBJ2-7; D is perhaps TRBD1 (5 bases). The CDR3 spans 19 residues. The ends were cut back, 5 bases at V and 3 bases at J, with 29 bases in the middle. CDR1 SEHNR and CDR2 FQNEAQ come from the germline V gene (reference sequence). The CDR3 is CASSPRFWGSAKSGYEQYF. The CDR3 DNA sequence: TGTGCCAGCAGCCCGAGGTTTTGGGGCAGTGCGAAGTCAGGCTACGAGCAGTACTTC.

V and J are TRBV27 and TRBJ2-5, with 10 positions matching TRBD1. Matching the DNA end better, TRBJ2-7 makes the J call doubtful. The germline CDR1 and CDR2 sequences are MNHEY and SMNVEV (reference sequence). The CDR3 sequence is 13 residues long. The CDR3 DNA sequence: TGTGCCAGCACCGGACAGGGGGCCTACGAGCAGTACTTC. This gives the protein CASTGQGAYEQYF.

The rearrangement uses TRBV4-2 and TRBJ2-5; the D gene is possibly TRBD1 (6 bases). Trimming cost V 1 base and J 4 bases, with 19 bases left between them. The CDR3 length is 17 residues. In germline, CDR1 is LGHNA, CDR2 YNFKEQ. CDR3 DNA: TGTGCCAGCAGCCAAGGTCGCAAAGGGGGTAACGGAGAGACCCAGTACTTC. Amino acids: CASSQGRKGGNGETQYF.

This rearrangement joins TRBV27 to TRBJ2-1; no definite D call. V was cut by 2 bases and J by 5 bases, with 13 bases left in between. Germline lookup yields CDR1 MNHEY and CDR2 SMNVEV (reference sequence). CDR3 size: 15 residues. For the CDR3, the DNA is TGTGCCAGCAGTTTAAGTGGCGGAACGAACAATGAGCAGTTCTTC. This gives the protein CASSLSGGTNNEQFF.

This clone was recorded only once. V usage is TRBV14 and J usage is TRBJ2-2, with TRBD1 identical over 9 bases. The CDR3 is made up of 22 amino acids. Germline CDR1 SGHDN, CDR2 FVKESK. V lost 0 bases, J lost 3 bases, and 20 bases stayed unmatched. CDR3 in amino acids: CASSQEFDRGLNSGSDTGELFF. DNA for the CDR3: TGTGCCAGCAGCCAAGAATTCGACAGGGGGTTGAATAGTGGCTCGGACACCGGGGAGCTGTTTTTT.

The V call is TRBV27, the J call TRBJ2-3; D ambiguous. From germline, CDR1 is MNHEY and CDR2 SMNVEV (reference sequence). V shed 5 bases and J shed 2 bases, with 8 bases lying between them. This CDR3 has 13 amino acids. In DNA, the CDR3 is TGTGCCAGCAGTCCTACCCCCACAGATACGCAGTATTTT. Its protein product is CASSPTPTDTQYF.

The chain links TRBV5-4 to TRBJ1-1; the D gene is possibly TRBD1 (6 bases). This CDR3 has 15 amino acids. V shed 4 bases and J shed 0 bases, with 13 bases lying between them. Looked up from germline, CDR1 is SGHNT and CDR2 is YYREEE (reference sequence). The CDR3 region is CASSKPGAMNTEAFF. In nucleotides, the CDR3 is TGTGCCAGCAGCAAGCCAGGGGCGATGAACACTGAAGCTTTCTTT.

The gene calls are TRBV21-1 and TRBJ2-5; TRBD2, the table's D call, was not compared with the DNA. TRBV21-1 is deemed a pseudogene. The CDR3 has 16 residues. This chain's CDR3 is CASSKERTSERVVGDF. The CDR3 nucleotides are TGTGCCAGCAGCAAAGAGAGGACTAGCGAGAGGGTCGTCGGCGACTTC.

The chain links TRBV2 to TRBJ2-5; TRBD2 might be the D (5 bases). The J call may be in error: the DNA end matches TRBJ2-7 better. CDR1 is SNHLY, CDR2 FYNNEI, per germline. CDR3 length equals 14 residues. CDR3 DNA: TGTGCCAGCATCAGAGATAGGGAGACCTACGAGCAGTACTTC. The encoded protein is CASIRDRETYEQYF.

This chain links TRBV5-1 with TRBJ2-1; 9 nucleotides agree with TRBD2. Germline-derived CDR1 and CDR2 are SGHRS and YFSETQ. The V segment lost 0 bases and the J segment 8 bases; nucleotides outside the gene matches: 12. The CDR3 contains 17 residues. The CDR3 loop is CASSLGQIAGAGHEQFF. Written as DNA, the CDR3 is TGCGCCAGCAGCTTGGGTCAAATAGCGGGGGCGGGGCATGAGCAGTTCTTC.